This T cell receptor (beta chain) was obtained from a study of blood T cell repertoires in COVID-19. Background on the study: Sources were T cells, B-cell-depleted T cells, or PBMCs; the material itself was cDNA or gDNA.

This clone was counted between two and nine times. Using immunoSEQ multiplex PCR, the repertoire was profiled, and TCRdb retains in-frame clones only, with some absent. The table records over 90,000 clones, roughly 92% of them present only once. This CDR3 region has 17 residues. CDR1 is SGHVS and CDR2 is FNYEAQ in the germline V gene. Unmatched junction bases numbered 15, after V lost 5 bases and J lost 4 bases. Recruited during active infection, patients (from Seattle) were subsequently followed longitudinally. The receptor was isolated from a woman between 45 and 65 years old with COVID-19, enrolled during active disease. The chain is built from TRBV7-6 and TRBJ1-2; 8 nucleotides agree with TRBD1. The sample comprised peripheral blood. Here the CDR3 DNA reads TGTGCCAGCAGCCCAGGGACAGGCTCCCCCCCACGCTATGGCTACACCTTC. Protein: CASSPGTGSPPRYGYTF. The whole variable domain, remainder taken from reference TRBV7-6 and TRBJ1-2, is GAGVSQSPRYKVTKRGQDVALRCDPISGHVSLYWYRQALGQGPEFLTYFNYEAQQDKSGLPNDRFSAERPEGSISTLTIQRTEQRDSAMYRCASSPGTGSPPRYGYTFGSGTRLTVV.